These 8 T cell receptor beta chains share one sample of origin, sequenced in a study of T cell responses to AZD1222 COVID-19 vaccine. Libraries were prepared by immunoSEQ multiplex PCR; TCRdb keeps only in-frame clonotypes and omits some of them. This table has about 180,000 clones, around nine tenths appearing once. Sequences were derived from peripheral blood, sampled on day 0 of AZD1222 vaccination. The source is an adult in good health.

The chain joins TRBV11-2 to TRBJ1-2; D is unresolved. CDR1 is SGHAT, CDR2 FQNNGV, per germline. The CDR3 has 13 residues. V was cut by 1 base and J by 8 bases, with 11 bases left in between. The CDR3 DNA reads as TGTGCCAGCAGCTTAGGAATGCGCCAAGGCTACACCTTC. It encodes CASSLGMRQGYTF.

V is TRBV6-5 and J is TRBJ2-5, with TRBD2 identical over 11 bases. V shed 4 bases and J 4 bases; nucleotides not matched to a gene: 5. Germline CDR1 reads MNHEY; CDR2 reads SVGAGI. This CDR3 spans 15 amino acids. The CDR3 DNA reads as TGTGCCAGCAGTTTTTTAGCGGGGGGGCCAGAGACCCAGTACTTC. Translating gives CASSFLAGGPETQYF.

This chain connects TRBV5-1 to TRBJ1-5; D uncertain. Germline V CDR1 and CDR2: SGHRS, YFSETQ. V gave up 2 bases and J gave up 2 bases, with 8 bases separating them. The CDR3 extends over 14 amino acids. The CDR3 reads CASSLEWGNQPQHF. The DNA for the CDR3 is TGCGCCAGCAGCTTAGAATGGGGCAATCAGCCCCAGCATTTT.

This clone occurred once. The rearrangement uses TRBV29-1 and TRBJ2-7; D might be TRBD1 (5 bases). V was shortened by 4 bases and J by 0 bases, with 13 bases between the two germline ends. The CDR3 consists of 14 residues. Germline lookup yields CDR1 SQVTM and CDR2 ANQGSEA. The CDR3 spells CSVGPGRASYEQYF. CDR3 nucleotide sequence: TGCAGCGTTGGGCCAGGCAGGGCCTCCTACGAGCAGTACTTC.

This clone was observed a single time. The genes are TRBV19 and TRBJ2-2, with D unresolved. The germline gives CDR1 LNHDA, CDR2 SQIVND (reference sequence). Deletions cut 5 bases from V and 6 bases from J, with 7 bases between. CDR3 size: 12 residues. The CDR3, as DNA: TGTGCCAGTAGTCCCGACTCCGGGGAGCTGTTTTTT. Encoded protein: CASSPDSGELFF.

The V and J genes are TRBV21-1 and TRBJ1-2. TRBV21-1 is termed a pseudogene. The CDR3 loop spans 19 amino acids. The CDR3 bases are TGTGCCAGCAGCCGCCAGGGCGGGGGGCGCGCCCCGTCTGCCTATGGCTACACCTTC. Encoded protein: CASSRQGGGRAPSAYGYTF.

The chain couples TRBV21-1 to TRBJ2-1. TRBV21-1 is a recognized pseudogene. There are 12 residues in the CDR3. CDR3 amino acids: CASSKVGDEQFF. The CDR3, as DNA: TGTGCCAGCAGCAAAGTGGGGGATGAGCAGTTCTTC.

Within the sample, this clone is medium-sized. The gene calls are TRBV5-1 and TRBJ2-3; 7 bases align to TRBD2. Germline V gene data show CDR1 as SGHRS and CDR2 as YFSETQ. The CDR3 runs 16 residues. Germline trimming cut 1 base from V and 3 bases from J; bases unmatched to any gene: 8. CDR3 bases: TGCGCCAGCAGCTTGACATCCGGGGGGTCAACAGATACGCAGTATTTT. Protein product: CASSLTSGGSTDTQYF.